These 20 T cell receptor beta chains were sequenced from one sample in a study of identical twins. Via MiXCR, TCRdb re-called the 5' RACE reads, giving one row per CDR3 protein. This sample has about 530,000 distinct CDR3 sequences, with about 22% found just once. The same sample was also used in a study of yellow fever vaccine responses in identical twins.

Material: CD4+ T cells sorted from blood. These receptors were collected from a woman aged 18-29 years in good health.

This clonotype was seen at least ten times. The CDR3 here is CASSLFEDTQYF. The CDR3, as DNA: TGTGCCAGCAGCTTATTTGAGGATACGCAGTATTTT. The rearrangement links TRBV7-6 to TRBJ2-3; no firm D call. Per the germline V gene, CDR1 is SGHVS and CDR2 is FNYEAQ. The CDR3 is 12 amino acids. V lost 2 bases to trimming and J lost 6 bases, with 6 bases between them.

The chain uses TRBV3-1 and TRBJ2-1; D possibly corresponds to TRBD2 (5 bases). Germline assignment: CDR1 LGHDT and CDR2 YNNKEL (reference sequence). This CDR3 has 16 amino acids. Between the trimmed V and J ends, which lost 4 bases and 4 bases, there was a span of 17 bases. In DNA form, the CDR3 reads TGTGCCAGCAGCCGAGTGTTTGGCGGGCCATACAATGAGCAGTTCTTC. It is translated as CASSRVFGGPYNEQFF.

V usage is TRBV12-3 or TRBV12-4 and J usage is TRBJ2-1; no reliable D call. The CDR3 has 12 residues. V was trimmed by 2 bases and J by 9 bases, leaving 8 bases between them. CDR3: CASSLTATEQFF. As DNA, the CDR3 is TGTGCCAGCAGTTTAACGGCGACTGAGCAGTTCTTC.

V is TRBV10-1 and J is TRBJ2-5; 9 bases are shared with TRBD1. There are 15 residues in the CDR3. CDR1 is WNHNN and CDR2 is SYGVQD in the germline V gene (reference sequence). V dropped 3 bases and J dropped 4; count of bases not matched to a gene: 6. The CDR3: CASSDGQGMGETQYF. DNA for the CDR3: TGCGCCAGCAGTGACGGACAGGGGATGGGAGAGACCCAGTACTTC.

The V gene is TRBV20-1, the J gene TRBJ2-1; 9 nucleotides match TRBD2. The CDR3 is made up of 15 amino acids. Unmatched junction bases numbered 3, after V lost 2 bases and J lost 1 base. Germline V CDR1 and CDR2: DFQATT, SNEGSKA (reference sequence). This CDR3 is CSARLAGLSYNEQFF. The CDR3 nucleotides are TGCAGTGCTAGACTAGCGGGACTTTCCTACAATGAGCAGTTCTTC.

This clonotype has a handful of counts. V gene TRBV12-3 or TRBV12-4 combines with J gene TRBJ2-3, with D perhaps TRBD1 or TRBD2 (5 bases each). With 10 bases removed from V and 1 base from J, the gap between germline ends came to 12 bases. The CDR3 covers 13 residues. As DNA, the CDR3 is TGTGCCACCTTAGTGGGGGGCACAGATACGCAGTATTTT. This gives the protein CATLVGGTDTQYF.

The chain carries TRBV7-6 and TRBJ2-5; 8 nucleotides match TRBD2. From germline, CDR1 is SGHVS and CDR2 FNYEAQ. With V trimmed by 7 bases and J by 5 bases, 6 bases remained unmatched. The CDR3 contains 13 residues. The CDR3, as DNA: TGTGCCAGCACCCCCTTAGCGGGGGAGACCCAGTACTTC. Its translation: CASTPLAGETQYF.

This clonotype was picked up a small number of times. The CDR3 DNA is TGTGCCAGCAGCCAAGGGGGTACTCAGCCCCAGCATTTT. Translation: CASSQGGTQPQHF. This sequence joins TRBV3-1 and TRBJ1-5; D gene uncertain. The CDR3 totals 13 residues. Germline lookup yields CDR1 LGHDT and CDR2 YNNKEL (reference sequence). V lost 1 base to trimming and J lost 6 bases, with 7 bases between them.

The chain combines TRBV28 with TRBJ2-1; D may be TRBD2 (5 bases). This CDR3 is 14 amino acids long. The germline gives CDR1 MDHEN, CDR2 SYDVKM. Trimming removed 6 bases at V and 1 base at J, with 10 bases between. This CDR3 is CASRRELSYNEQFF. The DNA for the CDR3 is TGTGCCAGCAGGAGGGAGTTGTCCTACAATGAGCAGTTCTTC.

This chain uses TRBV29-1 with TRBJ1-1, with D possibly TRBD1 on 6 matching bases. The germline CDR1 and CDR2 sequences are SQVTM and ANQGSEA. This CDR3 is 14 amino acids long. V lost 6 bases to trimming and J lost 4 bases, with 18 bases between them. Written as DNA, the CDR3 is TGCAGCGTCGGCGGGGGGCGCGGGTTCACTGAAGCTTTCTTT. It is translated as CSVGGGRGFTEAFF.

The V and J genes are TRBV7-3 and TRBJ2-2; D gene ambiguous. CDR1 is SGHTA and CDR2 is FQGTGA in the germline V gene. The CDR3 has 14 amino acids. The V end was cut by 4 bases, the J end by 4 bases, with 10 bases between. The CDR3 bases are TGTGCCAGCAGCTCGGCGATTGGCACCGGGGAGCTGTTTTTT. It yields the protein CASSSAIGTGELFF.

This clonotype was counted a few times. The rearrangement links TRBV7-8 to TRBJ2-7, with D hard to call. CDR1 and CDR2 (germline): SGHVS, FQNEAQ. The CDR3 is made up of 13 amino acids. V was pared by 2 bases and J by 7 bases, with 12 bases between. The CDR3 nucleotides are TGTGCCAGCAGCTTATATCGATTCGGGGAGCAGTACGTC. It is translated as CASSLYRFGEQYV.

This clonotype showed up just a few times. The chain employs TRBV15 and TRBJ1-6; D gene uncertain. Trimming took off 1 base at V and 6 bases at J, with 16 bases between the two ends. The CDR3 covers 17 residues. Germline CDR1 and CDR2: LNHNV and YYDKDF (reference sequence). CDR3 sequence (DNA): TGTGCCACCAGCAGAGTCAGGTCGGCAGCTACTAATTCACCCCTCCACTTT. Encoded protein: CATSRVRSAATNSPLHF.

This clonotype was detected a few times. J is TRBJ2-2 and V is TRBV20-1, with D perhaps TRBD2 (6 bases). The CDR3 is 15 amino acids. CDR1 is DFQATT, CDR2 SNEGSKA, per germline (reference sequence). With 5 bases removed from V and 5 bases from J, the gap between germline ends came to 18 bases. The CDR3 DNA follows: TGCAGTGCTTCTACCGGGGGAGAAGTTACCGGGGAGCTGTTTTTT. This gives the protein CSASTGGEVTGELFF.

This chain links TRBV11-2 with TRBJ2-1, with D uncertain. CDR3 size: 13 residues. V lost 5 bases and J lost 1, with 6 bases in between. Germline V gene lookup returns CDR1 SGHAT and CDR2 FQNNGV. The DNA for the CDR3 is TGTGCCAGCAGCAACCCGTCCTACAATGAGCAGTTCTTC. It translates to CASSNPSYNEQFF.

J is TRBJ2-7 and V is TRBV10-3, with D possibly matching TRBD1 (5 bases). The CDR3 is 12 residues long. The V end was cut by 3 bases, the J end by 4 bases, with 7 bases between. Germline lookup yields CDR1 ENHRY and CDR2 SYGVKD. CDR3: CAISEAGYEQYF. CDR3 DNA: TGTGCCATCAGTGAAGCAGGGTACGAGCAGTACTTC.

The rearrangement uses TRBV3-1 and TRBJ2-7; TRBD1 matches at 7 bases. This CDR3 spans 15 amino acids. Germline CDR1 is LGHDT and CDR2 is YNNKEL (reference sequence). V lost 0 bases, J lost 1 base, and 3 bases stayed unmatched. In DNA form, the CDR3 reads TGTGCCAGCAGCCAAGATGCAGGGGGTTCCTACGAGCAGTACTTC. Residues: CASSQDAGGSYEQYF.

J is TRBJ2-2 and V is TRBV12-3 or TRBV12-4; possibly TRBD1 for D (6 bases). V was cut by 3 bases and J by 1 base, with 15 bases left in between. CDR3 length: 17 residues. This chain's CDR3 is CASSFMRGTQNTGELFF. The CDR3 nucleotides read TGTGCCAGCAGTTTCATGAGGGGGACCCAGAACACCGGGGAGCTGTTTTTT.

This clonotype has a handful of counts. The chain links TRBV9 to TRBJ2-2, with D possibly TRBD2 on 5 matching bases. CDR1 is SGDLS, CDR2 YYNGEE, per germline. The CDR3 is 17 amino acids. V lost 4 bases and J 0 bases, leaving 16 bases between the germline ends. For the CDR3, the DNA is TGTGCCAGCAGCCCCAACGCCGGAGGTACGAACACCGGGGAGCTGTTTTTT. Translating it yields CASSPNAGGTNTGELFF.

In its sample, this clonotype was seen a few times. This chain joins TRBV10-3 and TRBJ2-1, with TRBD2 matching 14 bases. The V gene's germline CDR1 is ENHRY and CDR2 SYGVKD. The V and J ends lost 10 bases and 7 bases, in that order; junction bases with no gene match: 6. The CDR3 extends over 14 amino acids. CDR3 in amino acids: CATLTSGRDNEQFF. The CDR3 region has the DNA TGTGCCACCTTGACTAGCGGGAGGGATAATGAGCAGTTCTTC.